This is a list of T cell receptor beta chains from one sample in a study of blood T cell repertoires in COVID-19. Here immunoSEQ multiplex PCR was the method, and the copy in TCRdb shows in-frame clones only, minus some. The sample contains about half a million clones, 88% of which appear only once. Sequenced material: PBMCs or T cells enriched from blood (not recorded which). These receptors were collected from an older woman who had recovered from COVID-19. The CDR3 runs from the conserved cysteine through the conserved F or W.

v_call: TRBV27
cdr3_aa: CASSLSRGEMGYTF

v_call: TRBV6-4
cdr3_aa: CASRAGQEPNTEAFF

v_call: TRBV6-5
cdr3_aa: CASSRHGTGVEKLFF

v_call: TRBV6-5
cdr3_aa: CASSYFRDSYEQYF

v_call: TRBV18
cdr3_aa: CASSRKAVTGGTNYGYTF

v_call: TRBV5-1
cdr3_aa: CASSFQGWRTEAFF

v_call: TRBV3-1/TRBV3-2
cdr3_aa: CASSPDRDQPQHF

v_call: TRBV27
cdr3_aa: CASSLLGGDQETQYF

v_call: TRBV5-1
cdr3_aa: CASSLGQGSNQPQHF

v_call: TRBV4-1
cdr3_aa: CASSLTGQGWAAQHF

v_call: TRBV13
cdr3_aa: CASSSNTGELFF

v_call: TRBV18
cdr3_aa: CASSRTSGGLNEQFF

v_call: TRBV10-3
cdr3_aa: CAISEQDNQPQHF

v_call: TRBV5-1
cdr3_aa: CASSLGGPEPYGEQFF

v_call: TRBV18
cdr3_aa: CASSQYGYEQYF

v_call: TRBV27
cdr3_aa: CASSLTASAGAFF

v_call: TRBV19
cdr3_aa: CASSIRGTGLYEQYF

v_call: TRBV7-8
cdr3_aa: CASSLGQGQNTEAFF

v_call: TRBV29-1
cdr3_aa: CSVTAGGGQPQHF

v_call: TRBV3-1/TRBV3-2
cdr3_aa: CASSQSGLFNSPLHF

v_call: TRBV4-2
cdr3_aa: CASSQEGGPSYEQYF

v_call: TRBV24-1
cdr3_aa: CATSRESSYNEQFF

v_call: TRBV25-1
cdr3_aa: CASSPVTRRNTEAFF

v_call: TRBV18
cdr3_aa: CASSPAGASSSPLHF

v_call: TRBV27
cdr3_aa: CASRDDSFPYSNQPQHF

v_call: TRBV28
cdr3_aa: CASSSMPGFSGNTIYF

v_call: TRBV13
cdr3_aa: CASSLRSGFTDTQYF

v_call: TRBV30
cdr3_aa: CAWDRSHTDTQYF

v_call: TRBV5-1
cdr3_aa: CASSLRIDSNTEAFF

v_call: TRBV30
cdr3_aa: CAWRGTGVSEAFF

v_call: TRBV10-3
cdr3_aa: CAMLRPQHF

v_call: TRBV19
cdr3_aa: CASSMAINNEQFF

v_call: TRBV5-1
cdr3_aa: CASSLTGTRETQYF

v_call: TRBV6-6
cdr3_aa: CASSYSTGSNQPQHF

v_call: TRBV6-5
cdr3_aa: CATQSGQYNSPLHF